This entry lists 9 T cell receptor beta chains sequenced from one sample in a study of blood T cell repertoires in COVID-19. Only in-frame clones appear in the TCRdb table, and some are missing; sequencing was by immunoSEQ multiplex PCR. The sample lists hundreds of thousands of clones, 80% to 90% occurring once. Sequenced: PBMCs or T cells enriched from blood (not recorded which). These receptors originate from a woman aged 55-69 years who had recovered from COVID-19.

The V gene is TRBV30, the J gene TRBJ1-1; TRBD1 matches 7 bases. V lost 1 base to trimming and J lost 3 bases; unmatched junction nucleotides: 5. Germline-derived CDR1 and CDR2 are GTSNPN and SVGIG (reference sequence). There are 14 residues in the CDR3. This CDR3 is CAWSGNRGYTEAFF. For the CDR3, the DNA is TGTGCCTGGAGTGGAAACAGGGGTTACACTGAAGCTTTCTTT. Full variable domain (rest looked up from reference TRBV30 and TRBJ1-1): SQTIHQWPATLVQPVGSPLSLECTVEGTSNPNLYWYRQAAGRGLQLLFYSVGIGQISSEVPQNLSASRPQDRQFILSSKKLLLSDSGFYLCAWSGNRGYTEAFFGQGTRLTVV.

The gene calls are TRBV5-6 and TRBJ1-2; 12 bases fit TRBD1. CDR1 and CDR2 from the germline V gene are SGHDT and YYEEEE. Trimming cost V 5 bases and J 7 bases; bases outside gene matches: 6. The length of the CDR3 is 14 residues. The CDR3 protein is CASRSGQGALGYTF. The CDR3 DNA reads as TGTGCCAGCAGGTCGGGACAGGGGGCGCTTGGCTACACCTTC.

J is TRBJ1-3 and V is TRBV19; 8 bases are a match to TRBD1. V dropped 3 bases and J dropped 2; count of bases not matched to a gene: 3. The CDR3 has 15 amino acids. Per germline, CDR1 LNHDA and CDR2 SQIVND (reference sequence). The CDR3 is CASSITGGTGNTIYF. CDR3 in DNA: TGTGCCAGTAGTATTACAGGGGGAACTGGAAACACCATATATTTT.

The chain has TRBV4-1 and TRBJ2-6; TRBD2 aligns across 16 bases. The CDR3 runs to 21 residues. J was trimmed by 0 bases and V by 4 bases; bases with no gene match: 9. CDR1 is MGHRA and CDR2 is YSYEKL in the germline V gene. The CDR3 sequence is CASSLPGLAGGPHSGANVLTF. The CDR3 DNA sequence: TGCGCCAGCAGCCTACCGGGACTAGCGGGGGGGCCCCACTCTGGGGCCAACGTCCTGACTTTC.

The chain is built from TRBV29-1 and TRBJ1-1; D is unresolved. V gave up 4 bases and J gave up 4 bases, with 4 bases separating them. CDR3 length: 10 residues. Germline V gene sequence: CDR1 SQVTM, CDR2 ANQGSEA. The CDR3 sequence is CSVVSTEAFF. CDR3 bases: TGCAGCGTTGTGAGCACTGAAGCTTTCTTT.

V and J are TRBV6-1 and TRBJ1-5; D gene unclear. Germline V gene data show CDR1 as MNHNS and CDR2 as SASEGT. The V gene lost 1 base and the J gene lost 5 bases, with 18 bases spanning the gap. This CDR3 contains 17 residues. The DNA for the CDR3 is TGTGCCAGCAGTGAAGAGCCTCGGGAGGTTTGGGATCAGCCCCAGCATTTT. Translation: CASSEEPREVWDQPQHF.

The V gene is TRBV24-1, the J gene TRBJ2-2; 8 nucleotides match TRBD1. Germline V CDR1 and CDR2: KGHDR, SFDVKD. The CDR3 runs to 17 residues. J gave up 0 bases and V 4 bases, and 6 bases lay outside the gene matches. The CDR3: CATSDPTGAANTGELFF. DNA of the CDR3: TGTGCCACCAGTGACCCGACAGGGGCCGCGAACACCGGGGAGCTGTTTTTT.

V is TRBV14 and J is TRBJ2-7, with no clear D. V dropped 0 bases and J dropped 5 bases, with 11 bases sitting between them. The CDR3 has 14 amino acids. In germline, CDR1 is SGHDN, CDR2 FVKESK. CDR3 in amino acids: CASSQDPRRDEQYF. The CDR3 DNA follows: TGTGCCAGCAGCCAAGATCCCCGCCGGGACGAGCAGTACTTC.

V is TRBV6-1 and J is TRBJ1-6; 7 bases map to TRBD1. V shed 2 bases and J 10 bases; nucleotides not matched to a gene: 8. CDR3 length equals 15 residues. Looked up from germline, CDR1 is MNHNS and CDR2 is SASEGT. This CDR3 is CASSELTGIRSPLHF. Here the CDR3 DNA reads TGTGCCAGCAGTGAACTGACAGGGATTAGGTCACCCCTCCACTTT.